This T cell receptor (beta chain) was retrieved from a study of resident and recirculating memory T cells in vitiligo. V was shortened by 5 bases and J by 5 bases, with 8 bases between the two germline ends. The CDR3 has 12 amino acids. CDR1 is SGHTS and CDR2 is YDEGEE in the germline V gene. The protocol was immunoSEQ multiplex PCR, while the TCRdb copy is restricted to in-frame clones and leaves out a portion. The table lists more than 65,000 clones, approximately 89% of them singletons, with less than 5.5% in the top ten. Stable vitiligo meant no lesion change over the previous 6 months. Sequences were obtained from blood. The chain carries TRBV5-8 and TRBJ1-5, with D hard to call. The receptor was isolated from a male donor with vitiligo. CDR3 amino acids: CASSQIHQPQHF. For the CDR3, the DNA is TGTGCCAGCAGTCAGATTCATCAGCCCCAGCATTTT.